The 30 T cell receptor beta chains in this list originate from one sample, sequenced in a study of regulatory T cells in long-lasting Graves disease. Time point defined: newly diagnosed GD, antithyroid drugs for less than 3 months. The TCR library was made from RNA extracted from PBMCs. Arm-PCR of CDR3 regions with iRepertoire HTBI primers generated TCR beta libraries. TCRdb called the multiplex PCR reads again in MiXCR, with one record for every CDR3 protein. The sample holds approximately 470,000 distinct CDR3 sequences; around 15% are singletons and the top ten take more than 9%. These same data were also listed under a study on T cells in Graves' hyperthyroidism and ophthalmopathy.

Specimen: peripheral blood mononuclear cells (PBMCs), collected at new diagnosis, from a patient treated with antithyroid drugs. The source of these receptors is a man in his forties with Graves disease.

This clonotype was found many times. This CDR3 is CASSESSGAYNEQFF. As DNA, the CDR3 is TGTGCCAGCTCGGAATCTAGCGGAGCATACAATGAGCAGTTCTTC. The rearrangement joins TRBV19 to TRBJ2-1, with TRBD2 matching over 7 bases. This CDR3 spans 15 amino acids. With V trimmed by 9 bases and J by 4 bases, 12 bases remained unmatched. CDR1 is LNHDA, CDR2 SQIVND, per germline (reference sequence).

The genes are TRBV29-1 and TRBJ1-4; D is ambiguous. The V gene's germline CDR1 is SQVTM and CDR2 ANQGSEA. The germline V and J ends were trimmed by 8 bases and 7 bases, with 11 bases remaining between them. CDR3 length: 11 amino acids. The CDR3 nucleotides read TGCAGCTCCTACTCAGGTGAAAAACTGTTTTTT. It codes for CSSYSGEKLFF.

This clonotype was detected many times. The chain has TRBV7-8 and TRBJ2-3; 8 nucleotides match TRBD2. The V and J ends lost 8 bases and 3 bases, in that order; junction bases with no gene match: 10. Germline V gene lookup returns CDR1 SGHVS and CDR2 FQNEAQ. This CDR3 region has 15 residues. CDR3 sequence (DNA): TGTGCCAGCGCGGGAGGAGGGGGAACAACAGATACGCAGTATTTT. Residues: CASAGGGGTTDTQYF.

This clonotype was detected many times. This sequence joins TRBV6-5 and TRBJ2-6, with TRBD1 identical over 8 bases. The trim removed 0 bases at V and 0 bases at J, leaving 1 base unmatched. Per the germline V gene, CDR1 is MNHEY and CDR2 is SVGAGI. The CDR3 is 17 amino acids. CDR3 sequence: CASSYSTGDSGANVLTF. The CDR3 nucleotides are TGTGCCAGCAGTTACTCGACAGGGGACTCTGGGGCCAACGTCCTGACTTTC.

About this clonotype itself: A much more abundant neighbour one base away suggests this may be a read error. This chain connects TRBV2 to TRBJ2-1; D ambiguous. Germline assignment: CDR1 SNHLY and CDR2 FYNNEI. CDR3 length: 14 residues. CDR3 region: CASSQLFSYNEQLF. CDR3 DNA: TGTGCCAGCAGTCAACTATTCTCCTACAATGAGCAGCTCTTC.

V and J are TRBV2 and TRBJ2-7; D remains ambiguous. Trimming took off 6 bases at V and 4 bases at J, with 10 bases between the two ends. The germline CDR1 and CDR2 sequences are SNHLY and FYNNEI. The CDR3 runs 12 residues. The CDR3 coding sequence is TGTGCCAGCAGGTCCGGGCCATACGAGCAGTACTTC. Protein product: CASRSGPYEQYF.

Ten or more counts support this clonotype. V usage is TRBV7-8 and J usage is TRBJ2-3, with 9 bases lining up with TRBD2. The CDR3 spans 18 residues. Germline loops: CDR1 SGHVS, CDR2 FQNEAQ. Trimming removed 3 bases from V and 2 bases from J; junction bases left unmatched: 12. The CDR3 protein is CASSFPRGSGGPTDTQYF. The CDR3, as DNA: TGTGCCAGCAGCTTCCCCCGAGGTAGCGGGGGCCCCACAGATACGCAGTATTTT.

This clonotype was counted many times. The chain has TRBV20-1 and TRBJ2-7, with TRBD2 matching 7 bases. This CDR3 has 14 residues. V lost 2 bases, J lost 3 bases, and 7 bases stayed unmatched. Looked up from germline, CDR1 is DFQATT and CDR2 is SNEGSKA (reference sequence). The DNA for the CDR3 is TGCAGTGCTAGATCACCGGGGAGGGTCTACGAGCAGTACTTC. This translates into CSARSPGRVYEQYF.

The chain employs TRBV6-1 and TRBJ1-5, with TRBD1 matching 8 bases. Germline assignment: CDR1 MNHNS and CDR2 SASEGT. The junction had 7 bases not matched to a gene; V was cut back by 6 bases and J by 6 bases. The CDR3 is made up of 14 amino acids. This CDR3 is CASSLGQGIQPQHF. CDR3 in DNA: TGTGCCAGCAGCCTCGGACAGGGCATTCAGCCCCAGCATTTT.

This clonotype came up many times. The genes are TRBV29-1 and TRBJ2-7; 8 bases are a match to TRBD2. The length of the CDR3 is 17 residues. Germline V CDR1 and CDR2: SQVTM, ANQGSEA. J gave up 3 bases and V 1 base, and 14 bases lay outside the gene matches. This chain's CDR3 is CSVEGVAGAGVLYEQYF. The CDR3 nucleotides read TGCAGCGTTGAAGGGGTTGCCGGAGCGGGAGTACTCTACGAGCAGTACTTC.

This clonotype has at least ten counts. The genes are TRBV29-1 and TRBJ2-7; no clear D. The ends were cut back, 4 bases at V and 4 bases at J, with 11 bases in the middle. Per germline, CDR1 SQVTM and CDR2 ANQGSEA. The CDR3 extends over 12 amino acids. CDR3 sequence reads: CSVVELEYEQYF. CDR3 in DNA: TGCAGCGTTGTTGAACTTGAGTACGAGCAGTACTTC.

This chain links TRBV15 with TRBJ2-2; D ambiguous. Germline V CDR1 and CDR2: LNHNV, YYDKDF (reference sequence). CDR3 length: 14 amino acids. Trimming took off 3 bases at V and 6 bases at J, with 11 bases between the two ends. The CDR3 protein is CATSSPQGAGELFF. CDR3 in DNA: TGTGCCACCAGCAGCCCTCAAGGTGCCGGGGAGCTGTTTTTT.

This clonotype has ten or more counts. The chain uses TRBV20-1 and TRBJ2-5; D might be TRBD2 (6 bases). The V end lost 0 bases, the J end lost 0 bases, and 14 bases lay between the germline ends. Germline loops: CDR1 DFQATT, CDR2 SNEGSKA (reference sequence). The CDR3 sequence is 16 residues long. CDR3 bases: TGCAGTGCTAGAGATGAGTGGCGGGGAGACCAAGAGACCCAGTACTTC. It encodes CSARDEWRGDQETQYF.

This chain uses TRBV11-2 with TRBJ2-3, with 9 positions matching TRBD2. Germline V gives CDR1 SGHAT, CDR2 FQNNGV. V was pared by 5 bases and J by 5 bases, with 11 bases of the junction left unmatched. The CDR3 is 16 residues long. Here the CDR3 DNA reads TGTGCCAGCAGCCCCGAGGCGGGAGGGCCGGGAGATACGCAGTATTTT. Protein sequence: CASSPEAGGPGDTQYF. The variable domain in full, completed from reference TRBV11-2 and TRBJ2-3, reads EAGVAQSPRYKIIEKRQSVAFWCNPISGHATLYWYQQILGQGPKLLIQFQNNGVVDDSQLPKDRFSAERLKGVDSTLKIQPAKLEDSAVYLCASSPEAGGPGDTQYFGPGTRLTVL.

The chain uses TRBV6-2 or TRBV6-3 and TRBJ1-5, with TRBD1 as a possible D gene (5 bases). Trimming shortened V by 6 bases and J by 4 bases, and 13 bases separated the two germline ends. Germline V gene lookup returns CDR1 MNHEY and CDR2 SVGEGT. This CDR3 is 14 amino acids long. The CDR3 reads CASSTAGRNQPQHF. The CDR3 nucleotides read TGTGCCAGCAGCACTGCGGGGCGAAATCAGCCCCAGCATTTT.

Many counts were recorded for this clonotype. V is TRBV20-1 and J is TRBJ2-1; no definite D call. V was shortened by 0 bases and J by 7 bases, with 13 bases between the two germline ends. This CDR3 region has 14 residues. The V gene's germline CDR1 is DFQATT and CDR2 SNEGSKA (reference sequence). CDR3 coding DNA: TGCAGTGCTAGAGATTCGCGCGAGAGGAATGAGCAGTTCTTC. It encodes CSARDSRERNEQFF.

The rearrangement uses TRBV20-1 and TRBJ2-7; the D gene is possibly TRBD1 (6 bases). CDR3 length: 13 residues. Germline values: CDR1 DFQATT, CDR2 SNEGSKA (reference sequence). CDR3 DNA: TGCAGCGTTGCTGGGACACATTCCTACGAGCAGTACTTC. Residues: CSVAGTHSYEQYF.

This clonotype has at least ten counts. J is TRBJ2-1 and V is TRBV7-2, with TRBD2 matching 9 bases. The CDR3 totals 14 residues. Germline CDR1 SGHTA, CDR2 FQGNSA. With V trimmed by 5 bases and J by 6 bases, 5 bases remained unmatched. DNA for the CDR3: TGTGCCAGCAGCGCGGGACTAGCTGGCAATGAGCAGTTCTTC. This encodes CASSAGLAGNEQFF. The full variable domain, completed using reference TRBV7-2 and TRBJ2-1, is GAGVSQSPSNKVTEKGKDVELRCDPISGHTALYWYRQSLGQGLEFLIYFQGNSAPDKSGLPSDRFSAERTGGSVSTLTIQRTQQEDSAVYLCASSAGLAGNEQFFGPGTRLTVL.

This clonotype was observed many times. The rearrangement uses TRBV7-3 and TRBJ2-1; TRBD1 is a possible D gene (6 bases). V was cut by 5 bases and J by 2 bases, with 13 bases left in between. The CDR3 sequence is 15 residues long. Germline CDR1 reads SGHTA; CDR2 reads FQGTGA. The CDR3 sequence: CASSTTGPTYNEQFF. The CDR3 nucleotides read TGTGCCAGCAGCACTACAGGGCCGACCTACAATGAGCAGTTCTTC.

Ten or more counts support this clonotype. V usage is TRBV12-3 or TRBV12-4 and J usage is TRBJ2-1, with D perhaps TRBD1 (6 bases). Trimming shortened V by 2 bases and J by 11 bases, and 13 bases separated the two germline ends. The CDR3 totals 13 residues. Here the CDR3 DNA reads TGTGCCAGCAGTTTAACCAGGGACACCCAGCAGTTCTTC. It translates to CASSLTRDTQQFF.

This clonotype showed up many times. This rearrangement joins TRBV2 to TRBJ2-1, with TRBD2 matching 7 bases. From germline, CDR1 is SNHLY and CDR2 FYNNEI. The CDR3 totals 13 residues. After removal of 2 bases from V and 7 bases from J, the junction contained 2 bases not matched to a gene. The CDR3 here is CASSERDYNEQFF. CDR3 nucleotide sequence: TGTGCCAGCAGTGAAAGGGACTATAATGAGCAGTTCTTC.

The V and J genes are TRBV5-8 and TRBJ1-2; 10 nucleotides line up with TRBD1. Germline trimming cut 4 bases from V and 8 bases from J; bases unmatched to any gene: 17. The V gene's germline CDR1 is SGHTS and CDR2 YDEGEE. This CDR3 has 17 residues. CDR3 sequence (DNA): TGTGCCAGCAGCCCCTTGTCGGACAGGGGGATTTTAAGGGGCTACACCTTC. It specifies CASSPLSDRGILRGYTF.

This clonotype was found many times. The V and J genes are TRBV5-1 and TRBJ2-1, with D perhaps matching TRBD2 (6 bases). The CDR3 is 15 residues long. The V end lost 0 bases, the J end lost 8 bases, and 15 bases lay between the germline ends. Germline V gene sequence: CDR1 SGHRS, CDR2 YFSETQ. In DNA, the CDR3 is TGCGCCAGCAGCTTGGGGGGGGACGTCCTAGATGAGCAGTTCTTC. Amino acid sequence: CASSLGGDVLDEQFF.

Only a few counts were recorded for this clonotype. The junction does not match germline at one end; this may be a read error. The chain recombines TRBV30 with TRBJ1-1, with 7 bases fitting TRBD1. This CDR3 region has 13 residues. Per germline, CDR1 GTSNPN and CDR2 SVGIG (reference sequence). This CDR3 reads CAWTDRANTEASF. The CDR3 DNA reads TGTGCCTGGACTGACAGGGCGAACACTGAAGCTTCCTTT.

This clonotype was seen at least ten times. The CDR3 DNA is TGTGCCAGCAGCTTTAGTCTTACTAGCGGGAGGTACACAGATACGCAGTATTTT. This gives the protein CASSFSLTSGRYTDTQYF. The chain joins TRBV11-2 to TRBJ2-3; TRBD2 agrees at 12 bases. The CDR3 extends over 18 amino acids. V dropped 3 bases and J dropped 2; count of bases not matched to a gene: 9. The germline V gene has CDR1 SGHAT and CDR2 FQNNGV.

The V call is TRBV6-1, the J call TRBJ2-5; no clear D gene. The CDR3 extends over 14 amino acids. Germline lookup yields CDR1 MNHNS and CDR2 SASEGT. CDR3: CATTGLVGYNEQYF. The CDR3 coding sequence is TGTGCTACCACCGGGCTCGTAGGGTACAATGAGCAGTACTTC.

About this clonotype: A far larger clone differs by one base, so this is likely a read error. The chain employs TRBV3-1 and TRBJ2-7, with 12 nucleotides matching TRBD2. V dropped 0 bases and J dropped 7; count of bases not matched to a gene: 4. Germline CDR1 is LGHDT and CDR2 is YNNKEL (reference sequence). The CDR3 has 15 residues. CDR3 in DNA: TGTGCCAGCAGCCAAGATGGACTAGCGGGGAATGAGCAGTACTTC. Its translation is CASSQDGLAGNEQYF.

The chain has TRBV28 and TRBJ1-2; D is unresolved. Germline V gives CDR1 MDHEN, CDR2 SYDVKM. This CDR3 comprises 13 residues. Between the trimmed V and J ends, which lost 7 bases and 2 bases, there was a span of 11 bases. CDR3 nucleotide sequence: TGTGCCAGCACTAATTACGGCAACTATGGCTACACCTTC. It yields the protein CASTNYGNYGYTF.

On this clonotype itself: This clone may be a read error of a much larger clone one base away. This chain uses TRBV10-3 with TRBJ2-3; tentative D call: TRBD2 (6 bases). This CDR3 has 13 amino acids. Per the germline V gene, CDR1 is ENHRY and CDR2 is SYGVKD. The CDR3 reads CAISDGTGDTQCF. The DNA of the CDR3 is TGTGCCATCAGTGATGGGACTGGAGATACGCAGTGTTTT.

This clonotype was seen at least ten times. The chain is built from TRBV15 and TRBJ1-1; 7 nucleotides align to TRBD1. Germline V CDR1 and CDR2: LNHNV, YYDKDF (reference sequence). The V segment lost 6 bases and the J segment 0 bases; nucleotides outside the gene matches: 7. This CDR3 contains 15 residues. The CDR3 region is CATRDRTNMNTEAFF. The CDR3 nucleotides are TGTGCCACCAGGGACAGGACTAACATGAACACTGAAGCTTTCTTT.